What follows is one T cell receptor beta chain and its context. What it binds is not known. Trimming took 3 bases from V and 0 from J; bases not matched to a gene: 7. The germline V gene has CDR1 SQVTM and CDR2 ANQGSEA. The CDR3 runs to 16 residues. Isolated RNA was reverse transcribed into cDNA used as the sequencing template. The assay was immunoSEQ multiplex PCR, and TCRdb's table has in-frame clones only and misses some. Among under 350,000 clones listed, over 45% were seen once. The data originate from a study of CD8+ T cells in alopecia areata. Study outcomes and limitations: Normal scalp showed lower clonality than lesional scalp, especially alopecia totalis/universalis.

Treatment meaning: oral pan-JAK inhibitor, 5-10 mg twice daily. Alopecia areata patients had lesional scalp punch biopsies and peripheral blood taken from them. This chain joins TRBV29-1 and TRBJ2-3; TRBD2 matches 9 bases. Here the sequenced sample was CD4+ T cells sorted from blood, taken at week 24, from a patient treated with tofacitinib. This TCR derives from a human donor with alopecia areata. In DNA, the CDR3 is TGCAGCGTTGAGGGGCTAGCGGGGTTGAGCACAGATACGCAGTATTTT. It codes for CSVEGLAGLSTDTQYF.